The table lists the clone carrying this T cell receptor (beta chain) with many counts. The antigen is not known. For TCRbeta, the library was prepared with unique molecular identifiers. TCRdb independently ran MiXCR on the PCR reads; one entry per CDR3 protein. The table lists 200,000 or so distinct CDR3 sequences, 5% to 7.5% of them singletons. This record belongs to a study of T-cell reconstitution after alpha-beta-depleted transplantation in children. Study results and caveats: Elevated TCRbeta diversity at day 60 was traced, in some patients, to surviving recipient T cells and thymic progenitors. Several hundred expanded graft clones reportedly were the source of alpha-beta T cells about two months after transplant.

Germline V CDR1 and CDR2: MGHDK, SYGVNS. The germline V and J ends were trimmed by 3 bases and 7 bases, with 12 bases remaining between them. This CDR3 spans 14 amino acids. Sequencing used PBMCs, obtained before TCRalphabeta/CD19-depleted stem cell transplant. The chain has TRBV25-1 and TRBJ1-4; D is possibly TRBD1 (5 bases). This sequence was found in a girl in the first two years of life with combined immunodeficiency, due to receive a stem cell transplant. CDR3 sequence reads: CASSEGGRPEKLFF. The CDR3 DNA is TGTGCCAGCAGTGAGGGGGGTCGGCCTGAAAAACTGTTTTTT.